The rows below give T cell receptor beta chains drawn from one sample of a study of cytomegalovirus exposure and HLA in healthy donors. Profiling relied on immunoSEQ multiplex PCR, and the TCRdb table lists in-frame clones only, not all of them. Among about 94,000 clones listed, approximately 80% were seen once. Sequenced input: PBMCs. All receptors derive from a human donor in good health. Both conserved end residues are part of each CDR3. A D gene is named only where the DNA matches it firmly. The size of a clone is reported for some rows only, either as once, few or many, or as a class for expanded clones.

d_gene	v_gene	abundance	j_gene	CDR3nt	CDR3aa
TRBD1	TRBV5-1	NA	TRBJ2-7	TGCGCCAGCAGCATGCCAGGGGGCTACGAGCAGTACTTC	CASSMPGGYEQYF
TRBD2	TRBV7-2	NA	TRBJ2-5	TGTGCCAGCAGCTTAGGAGCCGGACTAGCTGTTGGAGAGACCCAGTACTTC	CASSLGAGLAVGETQYF
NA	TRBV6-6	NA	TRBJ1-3	TGTGCCAGCGCGGAGGATTTAAACACCATATATTTT	CASAEDLNTIYF
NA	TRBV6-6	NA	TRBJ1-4	TGTGCCAGCACCAGCGGACAGCGGGGCGTTAACGAAAAACTGTTTTTT	CASTSGQRGVNEKLFF
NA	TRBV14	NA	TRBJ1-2	TGTGCCAGCAGCCAAGATGCCCCGGGGGAGGGGCGCGGCTACACCTTC	CASSQDAPGEGRGYTF
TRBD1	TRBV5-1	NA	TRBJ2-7	TGCGCCAGCAGCTTGGTCGGACAGGTCAACGAGCAGTACTTC	CASSLVGQVNEQYF
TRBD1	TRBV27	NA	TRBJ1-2	TGTGCCAGCAGTTCTATTAGGACAGGGCGAGGCTACACCTTC	CASSSIRTGRGYTF
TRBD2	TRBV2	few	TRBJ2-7	TGTGCCAGCAGTGAGCGTCTGGGACTAGGGGTTTCCTACGAGCAGTACTTC	CASSERLGLGVSYEQYF
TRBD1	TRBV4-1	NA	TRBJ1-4	TGCGCCAGCAGCCACGGGACAGGGGGGATTGAAAAACTGTTTTTT	CASSHGTGGIEKLFF
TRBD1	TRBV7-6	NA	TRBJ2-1	TGTGCCAGCAGCCCGTGGGACAGGAGTTCCAATGAGCAGTTCTTC	CASSPWDRSSNEQFF
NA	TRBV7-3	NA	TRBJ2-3	TGTGCCAGCAGCTTAAACGTGGGCGCGAGTGGAGATACGCAGTATTTT	CASSLNVGASGDTQYF
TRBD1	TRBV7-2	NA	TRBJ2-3	TGTGCCAGCAGCTTAGTAGGGGGCGGGCTGGGAGATACGCAGTATTTT	CASSLVGGGLGDTQYF
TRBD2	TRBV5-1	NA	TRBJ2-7	TGCGCCAGCAGCTTGGGGCTAGCGGGAGGGCCTTCAGCCGAGCAGTACTTC	CASSLGLAGGPSAEQYF
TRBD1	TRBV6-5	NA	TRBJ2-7	TGTGCCAGCAGCCAAGGACAGGGGGCTTCTTACGAGCAGTACTTC	CASSQGQGASYEQYF
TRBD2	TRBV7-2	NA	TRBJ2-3	TGTGCCAGCAGCTTCCCTAGCGGGGGGTACACAGATACGCAGTATTTT	CASSFPSGGYTDTQYF
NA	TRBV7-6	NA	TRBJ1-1	TGTGCCAGCAGCCCCCAGATGAACACTGAAGCTTTCTTT	CASSPQMNTEAFF
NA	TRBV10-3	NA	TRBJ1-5	TGTGCCATCAGTGAGTCGGAGGTCTGGAATCAGCCCCAGCATTTT	CAISESEVWNQPQHF
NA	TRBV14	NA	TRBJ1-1	TGTGCCAGCAGTCCCGCGGGGCAGGGAAACACTGAAGCTTTCTTT	CASSPAGQGNTEAFF
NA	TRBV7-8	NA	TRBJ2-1	TGTGCCAGCAGCCTCATTCGGAATGAGCAGTTCTTC	CASSLIRNEQFF
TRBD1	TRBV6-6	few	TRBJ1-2	TGTGCCAGCAGTTACGTGAGGGGGCCCTCGGGTGGCTACACCTTC	CASSYVRGPSGGYTF
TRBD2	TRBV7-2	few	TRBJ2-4	TGTGCCAGCAGCTTAAGGTCGGGAGGGGCGGTCAAAAACATTCAGTACTTC	CASSLRSGGAVKNIQYF
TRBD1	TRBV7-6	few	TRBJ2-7	TGTGCCAGCAGCGCCCCCGGGACAGGGGGGTACGAGCAGTACTTC	CASSAPGTGGYEQYF
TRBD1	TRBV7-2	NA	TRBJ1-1	TGTGCCAGCAGCTTAGCCAGGGGGCGGAACACTGAAGCTTTCTTT	CASSLARGRNTEAFF
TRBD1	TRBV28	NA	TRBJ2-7	TGTGCCAGCAGTTTCGAGGCGACGGGACAGTCCGACTCCTACGAGCAGTACTTC	CASSFEATGQSDSYEQYF
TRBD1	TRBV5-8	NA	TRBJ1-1	TGTGCCAGCAGACCAAGACAGGGAGAGACTGAAGCTTTCTTT	CASRPRQGETEAFF
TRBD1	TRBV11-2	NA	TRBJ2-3	TGTGCCAGCAGTTCCGACAGGGTTGCAGATACGCAGTATTTT	CASSSDRVADTQYF
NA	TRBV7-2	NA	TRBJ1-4	TGTGCCAGCAGCCCCTACAGATCCACTAATGAAAAACTGTTTTTT	CASSPYRSTNEKLFF
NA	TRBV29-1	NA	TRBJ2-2	TGCAGCGTTAAGGAGGGGAAGACGGCTACCGGGGAGCTGTTTTTT	CSVKEGKTATGELFF
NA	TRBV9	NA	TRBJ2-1	TGTGCCAGCAGCGGGAGGACAGTTTACAATGAGCAGTTCTTC	CASSGRTVYNEQFF
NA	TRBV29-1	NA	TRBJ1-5	TGCAGCGTTGAAGAGCAGGGGCCCGCAGGGCCCCAGCATTTT	CSVEEQGPAGPQHF
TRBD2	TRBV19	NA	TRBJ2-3	TGTGCCAGTAGTATGGCCTCCGGGTTTTCGGGAGGAAGCACAGATACGCAGTATTTT	CASSMASGFSGGSTDTQYF
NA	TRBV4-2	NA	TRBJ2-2	TGTGCCAGCAGCCATGGGAGCTCCACCGGGGAGCTGTTTTTT	CASSHGSSTGELFF
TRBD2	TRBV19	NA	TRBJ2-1	TGTGCCAGTAGTATAGCTAGCGGCGGGAATGAGCAGTTCTTC	CASSIASGGNEQFF
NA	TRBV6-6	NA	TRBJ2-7	TGTGCCAGCAGTTACTCGGCCAGCTCCTACGAGCAGTACTTC	CASSYSASSYEQYF
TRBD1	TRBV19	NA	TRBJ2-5	TGTGCCAGTAGGCACAGGGGGCTAGGCGGAGAGACCCAGTACTTC	CASRHRGLGGETQYF
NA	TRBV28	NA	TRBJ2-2	TGTGCCAGCAGTTCCCGACAGAACACCGGGGAGCTGTTTTTT	CASSSRQNTGELFF
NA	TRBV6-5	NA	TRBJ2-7	TGTGCCAGCAGATTTACAAACGGGAACGAGCAGTACTTC	CASRFTNGNEQYF
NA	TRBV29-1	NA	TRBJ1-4	TGCAGCGTTCGGGGGGTTCTGGGGGCCGGGAGGGCAACTAATGAAAAACTGTTTTTT	CSVRGVLGAGRATNEKLFF
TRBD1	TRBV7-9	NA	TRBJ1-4	TGTGCCAGCAGCCCTATGGGACAGGCTAATGAAAAACTGTTTTTT	CASSPMGQANEKLFF
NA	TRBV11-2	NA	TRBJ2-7	TGTGCCAGCAGCTTAGGACCAGGGGTCTACGAGCAGTACTTC	CASSLGPGVYEQYF
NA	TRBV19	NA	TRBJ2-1	TGTGCCAGTAGTATATCCCAGGGACTGTCCTACAATGAGCAGTTCTTC	CASSISQGLSYNEQFF
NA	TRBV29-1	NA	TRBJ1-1	TGCAGCGGAGGCATGAACACTGAAGCTTTCTTT	CSGGMNTEAFF
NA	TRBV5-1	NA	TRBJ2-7	TGCGCCAGCAGCGTCACCGCCTTGAAGGCTAGCTCCTACGAGCAGTACTTC	CASSVTALKASSYEQYF
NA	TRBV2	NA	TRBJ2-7	TGTGCCAGCAGTGAAGCGCGGAGGGGAGGCGAGCAGTACTTC	CASSEARRGGEQYF
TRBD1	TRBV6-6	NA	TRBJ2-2	TGTGCCAGCAGGAAGGGGGGCACAGGGGGCACCGGGGAGCTGTTTTTT	CASRKGGTGGTGELFF
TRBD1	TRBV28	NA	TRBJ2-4	TGTGCCAGCAGTTCGGGACAGCTAGCCAAAAACATTCAGTACTTC	CASSSGQLAKNIQYF
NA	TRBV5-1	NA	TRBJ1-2	TGCGCCAGCAGCTTGGCCGCGGGGTCACTTAACTATGGCTACACCTTC	CASSLAAGSLNYGYTF
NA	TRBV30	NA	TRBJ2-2	TGTGCCTGGTGCCCCGGGGGTTCGGTCACCGGGGAGCTGTTTTTT	CAWCPGGSVTGELFF